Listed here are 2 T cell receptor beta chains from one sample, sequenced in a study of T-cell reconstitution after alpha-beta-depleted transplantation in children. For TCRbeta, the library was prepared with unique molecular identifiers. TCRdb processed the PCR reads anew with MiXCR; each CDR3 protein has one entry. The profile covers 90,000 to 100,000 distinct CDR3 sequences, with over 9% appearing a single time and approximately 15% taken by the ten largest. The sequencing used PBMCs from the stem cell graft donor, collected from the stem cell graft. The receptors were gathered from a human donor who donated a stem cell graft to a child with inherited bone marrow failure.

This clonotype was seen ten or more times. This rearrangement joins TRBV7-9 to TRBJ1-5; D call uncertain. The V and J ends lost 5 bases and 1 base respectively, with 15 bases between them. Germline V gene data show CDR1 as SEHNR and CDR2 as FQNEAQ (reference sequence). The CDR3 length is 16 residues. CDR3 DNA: TGTGCCAGCAGCCGTTCGGAGGGCGAGAGCAATCAGCCCCAGCATTTT. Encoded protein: CASSRSEGESNQPQHF. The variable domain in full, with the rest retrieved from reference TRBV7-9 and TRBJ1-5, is DTGVSQNPRHKITKRGQNVTFRCDPISEHNRLYWYRQTLGQGPEFLTYFQNEAQLEKSRLLSDRFSAERPKGSFSTLEIQRTEQGDSAMYLCASSRSEGESNQPQHFGDGTRLSIL.

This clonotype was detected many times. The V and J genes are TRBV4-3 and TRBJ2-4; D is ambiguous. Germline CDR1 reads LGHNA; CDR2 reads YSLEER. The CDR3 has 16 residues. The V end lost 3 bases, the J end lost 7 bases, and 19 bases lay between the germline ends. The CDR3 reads CASSQEPADNGNIQYF. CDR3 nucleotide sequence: TGCGCCAGCAGCCAGGAACCTGCGGATAATGGGAACATTCAGTACTTC.